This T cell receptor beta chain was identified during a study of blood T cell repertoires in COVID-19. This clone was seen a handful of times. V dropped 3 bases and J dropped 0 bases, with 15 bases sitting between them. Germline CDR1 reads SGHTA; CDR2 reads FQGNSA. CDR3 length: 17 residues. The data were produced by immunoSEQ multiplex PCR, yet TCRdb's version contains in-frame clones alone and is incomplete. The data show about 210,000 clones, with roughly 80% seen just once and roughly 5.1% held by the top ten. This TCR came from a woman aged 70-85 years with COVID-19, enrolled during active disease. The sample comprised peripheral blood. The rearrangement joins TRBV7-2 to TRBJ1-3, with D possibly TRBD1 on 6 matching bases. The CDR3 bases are TGTGCCAGCAGCTTGCAGGGGACACCCAACTCTGGAAACACCATATATTTT. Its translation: CASSLQGTPNSGNTIYF.